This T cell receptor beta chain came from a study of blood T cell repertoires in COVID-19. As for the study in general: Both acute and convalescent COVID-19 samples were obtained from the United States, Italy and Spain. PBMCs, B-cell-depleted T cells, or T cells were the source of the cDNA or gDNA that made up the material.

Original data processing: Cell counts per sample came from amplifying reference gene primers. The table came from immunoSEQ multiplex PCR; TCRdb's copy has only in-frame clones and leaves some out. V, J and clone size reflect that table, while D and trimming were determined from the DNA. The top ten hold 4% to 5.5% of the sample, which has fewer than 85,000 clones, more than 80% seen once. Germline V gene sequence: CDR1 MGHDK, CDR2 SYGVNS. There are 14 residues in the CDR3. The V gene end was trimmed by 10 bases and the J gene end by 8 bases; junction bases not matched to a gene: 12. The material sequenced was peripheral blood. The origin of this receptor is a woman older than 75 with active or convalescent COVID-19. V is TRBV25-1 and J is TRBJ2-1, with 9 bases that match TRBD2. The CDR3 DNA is TGTGCCACCGCGTTCGAGCGGGAGGTGGATGAGCAGTTCTTC. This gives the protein CATAFEREVDEQFF.